Shown below are 9 T cell receptor beta chains from a single sample sequenced in a study of T-cell reconstitution after alpha-beta-depleted transplantation in children. It was with unique molecular identifiers that the TCRbeta library was prepared. Via MiXCR, TCRdb re-called the PCR reads, giving one row per CDR3 protein. The repertoire holds fewer than 350,000 distinct CDR3 sequences, with 11% as singletons. Sequencing was performed on peripheral blood, taken 180 days after TCRalphabeta/CD19-depleted stem cell transplant. Source of these receptors: a male patient between 2 and 15 years old who had a stem cell transplant for chronic granulomatous disease, so the T cells may come from the graft donor.

In this sample, this clonotype turned up many times. This sequence joins TRBV5-6 and TRBJ2-7; 8 bases are a match to TRBD1. J lost 2 bases, V lost 0 bases, and 10 bases had no gene match. Germline V CDR1 and CDR2: SGHDT, YYEEEE. This CDR3 has 17 residues. The CDR3 sequence: CASSLAGIRDRTYEQYF. The CDR3 region has the DNA TGTGCCAGCAGCTTGGCGGGAATACGGGACAGGACCTACGAGCAGTACTTC.

A word on this clonotype: This could be a read error, since a much larger clone is one nucleotide away. The chain recombines TRBV7-6 with TRBJ2-1; D remains ambiguous. Germline CDR1 and CDR2: SGHVS and FNYEAQ. V was trimmed by 3 bases and J by 4 bases, leaving 10 bases between them. The CDR3 runs to 14 residues. The CDR3: CASSLFTRYNEQFF. The CDR3 DNA is TGTGCCAGCAGCTTGTTTACCCGATACAATGAGCAGTTCTTC.

This clonotype was observed many times. This chain links TRBV20-1 with TRBJ2-4; D may be TRBD2 (5 bases). With 0 bases removed from V and 0 bases from J, the gap between germline ends came to 15 bases. The CDR3 consists of 17 residues. Germline V gene lookup returns CDR1 DFQATT and CDR2 SNEGSKA (reference sequence). The CDR3 here is CSARDMRATLAKNIQYF. CDR3 bases: TGCAGTGCTAGAGATATGAGGGCTACACTAGCCAAAAACATTCAGTACTTC.

This clonotype was seen many times. The genes are TRBV27 and TRBJ2-7, with D perhaps TRBD2 (5 bases). The CDR3 runs 14 residues. Trimming shortened V by 5 bases and J by 4 bases, and 15 bases separated the two germline ends. Germline values: CDR1 MNHEY, CDR2 SMNVEV (reference sequence). CDR3 in DNA: TGTGCCAGCAGTCCTTCCGGGAATGGGTACGAGCAGTACTTC. Translating gives CASSPSGNGYEQYF.

In its sample, this clonotype was seen many times. The rearrangement joins TRBV12-3 or TRBV12-4 to TRBJ2-1; 9 bases align to TRBD1. The CDR3 spans 13 residues. V was pared by 7 bases and J by 8 bases, with 6 bases of the junction left unmatched. CDR3 in DNA: TGTGCCAGCATCCCGGACAGGGGCTATGAGCAGTTCTTC. Protein sequence: CASIPDRGYEQFF.

Comments on this clonotype: An end of the junction does not agree with germline; a read error may underlie this. The genes are TRBV5-4 and TRBJ2-5, with D perhaps matching TRBD2 (6 bases). The CDR3 covers 14 residues. Germline lookup yields CDR1 SGHNT and CDR2 YYREEE (reference sequence). CDR3 residues: CTSREQEAGETQYF. The CDR3 region has the DNA TGTACCAGCAGGGAACAGGAGGCGGGGGAGACCCAGTACTTC.

The sample holds many counts of this clonotype. The chain joins TRBV18 to TRBJ2-3; 11 positions match TRBD2. The germline V gene encodes CDR1 KGHSH and CDR2 LQKENI. The V segment lost 6 bases and the J segment 3 bases; nucleotides outside the gene matches: 8. CDR3 size: 16 residues. CDR3 sequence: CASSPTSGRKTDTQYF. As DNA, the CDR3 is TGTGCCAGCTCCCCCACTAGCGGGAGAAAGACAGATACGCAGTATTTT.

This clonotype was seen repeatedly, ten times or more. V is TRBV24-1 and J is TRBJ2-1; 8 nucleotides align to TRBD2. The V segment lost 4 bases and the J segment 7 bases; nucleotides outside the gene matches: 11. From germline, CDR1 is KGHDR and CDR2 SFDVKD. This CDR3 has 16 amino acids. The CDR3 loop is CATSDYGGGTWNEQFF. Written as DNA, the CDR3 is TGTGCCACCAGTGACTACGGGGGGGGAACGTGGAATGAGCAGTTCTTC.

Points on this clonotype: A much larger clone sits a single nucleotide away, making a read error possible. The chain employs TRBV10-3 and TRBJ2-7, with D possibly matching TRBD2 (6 bases). This CDR3 region has 13 residues. Germline V gene sequence: CDR1 ENHRY, CDR2 SYGVKD. The CDR3 DNA reads TGTGGCATCACCCTCAGGGACTTCGACGAGCAGTACTTC. It codes for CGITLRDFDEQYF.